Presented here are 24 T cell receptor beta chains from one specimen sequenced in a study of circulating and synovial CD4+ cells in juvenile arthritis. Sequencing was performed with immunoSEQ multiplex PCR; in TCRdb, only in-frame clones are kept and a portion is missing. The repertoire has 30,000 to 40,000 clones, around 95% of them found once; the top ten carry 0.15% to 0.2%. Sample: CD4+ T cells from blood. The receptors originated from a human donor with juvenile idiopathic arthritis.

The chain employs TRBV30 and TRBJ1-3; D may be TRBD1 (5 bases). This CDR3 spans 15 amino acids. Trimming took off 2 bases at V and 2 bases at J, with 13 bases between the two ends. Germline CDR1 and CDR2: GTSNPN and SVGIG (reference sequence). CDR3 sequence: CAWSTSGRPGNTIYF. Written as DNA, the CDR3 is TGTGCCTGGAGTACATCAGGGCGCCCTGGAAACACCATATATTTT.

For the CDR3, the DNA is TGTGCCAGCAGTCAGGGACAGGTCCGCAATCAGCCCCAGCATTTT. Translated: CASSQGQVRNQPQHF. The chain combines TRBV28 with TRBJ1-5, with 8 bases identical to TRBD1. In germline, CDR1 is MDHEN, CDR2 SYDVKM. The CDR3 is 15 amino acids. With 5 bases clipped from V and 2 bases from J, the junction kept 5 bases outside the gene matches.

The CDR3 DNA reads TGCAGCGTTGGGGTAGCGGGGCGGGCAGATACGCAGTATTTT. Its protein is CSVGVAGRADTQYF. The rearrangement uses TRBV29-1 and TRBJ2-3; 8 positions agree with TRBD2. There are 14 residues in the CDR3. The V and J ends lost 4 bases and 4 bases, in that order; junction bases with no gene match: 7. Germline V gene sequence: CDR1 SQVTM, CDR2 ANQGSEA.

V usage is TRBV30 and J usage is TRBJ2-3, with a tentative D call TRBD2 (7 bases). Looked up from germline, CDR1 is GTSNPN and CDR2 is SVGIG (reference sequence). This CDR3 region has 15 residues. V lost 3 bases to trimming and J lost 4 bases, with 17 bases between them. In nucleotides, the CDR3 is TGTGCCTGGAGACCGAGGGGGGGATGGGCAGATACGCAGTATTTT. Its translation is CAWRPRGGWADTQYF.

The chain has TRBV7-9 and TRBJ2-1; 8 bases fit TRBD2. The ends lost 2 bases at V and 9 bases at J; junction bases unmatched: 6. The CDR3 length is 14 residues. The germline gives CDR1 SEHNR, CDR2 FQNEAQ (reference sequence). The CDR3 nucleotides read TGTGCCAGCAGCTTATTAGCGGGGAAGTCTGAGCAGTTCTTC. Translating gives CASSLLAGKSEQFF. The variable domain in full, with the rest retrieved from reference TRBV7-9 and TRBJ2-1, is DTGVSQNPRHKITKRGQNVTFRCDPISEHNRLYWYRQTLGQGPEFLTYFQNEAQLEKSRLLSDRFSAERPKGSFSTLEIQRTEQGDSAMYLCASSLLAGKSEQFFGPGTRLTVL.

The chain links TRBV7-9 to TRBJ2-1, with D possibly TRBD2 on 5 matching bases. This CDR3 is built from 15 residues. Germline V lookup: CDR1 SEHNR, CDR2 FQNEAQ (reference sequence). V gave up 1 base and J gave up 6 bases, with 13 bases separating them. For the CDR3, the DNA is TGTGCCAGCAGCTTAGTCCGCGCGGGTATCAATGAGCAGTTCTTC. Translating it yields CASSLVRAGINEQFF.

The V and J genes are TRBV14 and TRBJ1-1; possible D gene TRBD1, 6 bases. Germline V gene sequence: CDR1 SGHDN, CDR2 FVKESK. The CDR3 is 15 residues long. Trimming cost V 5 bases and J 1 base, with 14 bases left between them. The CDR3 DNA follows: TGTGCCAGCAGCAGGGGGAGTCCGGGGAACACTGAAGCTTTCTTT. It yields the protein CASSRGSPGNTEAFF.

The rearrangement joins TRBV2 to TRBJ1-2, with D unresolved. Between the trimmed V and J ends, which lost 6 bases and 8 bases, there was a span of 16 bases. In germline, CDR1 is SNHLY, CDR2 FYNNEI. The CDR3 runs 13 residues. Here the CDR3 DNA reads TGTGCCAGCAGGGGAGACCCAGGAGTGGGCTACACCTTC. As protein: CASRGDPGVGYTF.

In DNA, the CDR3 is TGTGCCAGCAGCGAACTAGCGGGAGCATACAATGAGCAGTTCTTC. It encodes CASSELAGAYNEQFF. The rearrangement uses TRBV14 and TRBJ2-1, with 11 bases fitting TRBD2. Germline assignment: CDR1 SGHDN and CDR2 FVKESK. This CDR3 contains 15 residues. The junction had 4 bases not matched to a gene; V was cut back by 5 bases and J by 4 bases.

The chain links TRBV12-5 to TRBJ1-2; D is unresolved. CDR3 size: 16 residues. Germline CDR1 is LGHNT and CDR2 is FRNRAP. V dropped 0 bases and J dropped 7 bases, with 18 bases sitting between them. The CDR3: CASGLVNGGSLRGYTF. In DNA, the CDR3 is TGTGCTAGTGGTTTGGTAAACGGTGGCTCACTACGTGGCTACACCTTC.

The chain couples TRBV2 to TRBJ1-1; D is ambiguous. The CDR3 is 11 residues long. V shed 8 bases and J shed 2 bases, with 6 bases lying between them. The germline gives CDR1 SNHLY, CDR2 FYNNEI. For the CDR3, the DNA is TGTGCCAGCTCCATTAACACTGAAGCTTTCTTT. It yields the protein CASSINTEAFF.

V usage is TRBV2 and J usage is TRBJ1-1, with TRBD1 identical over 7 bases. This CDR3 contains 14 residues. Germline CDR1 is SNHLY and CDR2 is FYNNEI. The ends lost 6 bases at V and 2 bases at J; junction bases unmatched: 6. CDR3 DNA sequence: TGTGCCAGCAGCTTGGGACAGCGTAACACTGAAGCTTTCTTT. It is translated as CASSLGQRNTEAFF.

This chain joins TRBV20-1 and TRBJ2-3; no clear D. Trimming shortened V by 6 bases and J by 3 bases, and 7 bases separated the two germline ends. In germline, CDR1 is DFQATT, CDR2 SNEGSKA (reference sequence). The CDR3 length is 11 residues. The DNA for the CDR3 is TGCAGTGCCCCTCGGACAGATACGCAGTATTTT. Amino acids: CSAPRTDTQYF.

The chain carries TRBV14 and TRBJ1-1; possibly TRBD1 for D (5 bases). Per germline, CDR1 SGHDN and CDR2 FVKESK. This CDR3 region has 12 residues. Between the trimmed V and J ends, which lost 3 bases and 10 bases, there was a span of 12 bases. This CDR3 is CASSQSGIGAFF. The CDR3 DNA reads TGTGCCAGCAGCCAGTCAGGGATCGGAGCTTTCTTT.

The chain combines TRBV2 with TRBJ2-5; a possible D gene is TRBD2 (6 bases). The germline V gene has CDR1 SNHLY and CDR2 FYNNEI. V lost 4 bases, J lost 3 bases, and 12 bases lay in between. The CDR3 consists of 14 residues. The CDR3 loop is CASSGRGWEETQYF. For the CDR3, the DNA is TGTGCCAGCAGTGGGCGGGGATGGGAAGAGACCCAGTACTTC. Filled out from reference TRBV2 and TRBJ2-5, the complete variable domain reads EPEVTQTPSHQVTQMGQEVILRCVPISNHLYFYWYRQILGQKVEFLVSFYNNEISEKSEIFDDQFSVERPDGSNFTLKIRSTKLEDSAMYFCASSGRGWEETQYFGPGTRLLVL.

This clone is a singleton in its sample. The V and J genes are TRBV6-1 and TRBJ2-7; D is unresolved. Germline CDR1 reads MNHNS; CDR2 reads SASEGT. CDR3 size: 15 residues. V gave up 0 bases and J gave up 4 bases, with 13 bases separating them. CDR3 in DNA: TGTGCCAGCAGTGAAGCACGTTTGGCGGCGTACGAGCAGTACTTC. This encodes CASSEARLAAYEQYF.

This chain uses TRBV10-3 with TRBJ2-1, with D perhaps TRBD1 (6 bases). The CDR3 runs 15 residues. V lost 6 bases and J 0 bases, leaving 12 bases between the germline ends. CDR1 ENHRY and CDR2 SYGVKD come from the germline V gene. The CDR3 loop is CAIRGDTASYNEQFF. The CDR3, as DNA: TGTGCCATCAGGGGGGACACTGCCTCCTACAATGAGCAGTTCTTC.

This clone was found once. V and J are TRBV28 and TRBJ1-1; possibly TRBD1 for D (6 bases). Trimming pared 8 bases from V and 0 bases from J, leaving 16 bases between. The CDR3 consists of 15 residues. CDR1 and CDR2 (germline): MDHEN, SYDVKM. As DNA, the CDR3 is TGTGCCAGCCTCCCTTCAACAGGGATGAACACTGAAGCTTTCTTT. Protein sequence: CASLPSTGMNTEAFF.

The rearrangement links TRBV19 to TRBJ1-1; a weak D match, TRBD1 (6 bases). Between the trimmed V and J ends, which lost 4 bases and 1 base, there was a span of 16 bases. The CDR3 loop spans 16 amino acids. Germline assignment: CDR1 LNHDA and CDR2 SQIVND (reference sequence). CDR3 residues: CASSKGGKLSNTEAFF. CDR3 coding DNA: TGTGCCAGTAGTAAAGGGGGTAAGTTATCGAACACTGAAGCTTTCTTT.

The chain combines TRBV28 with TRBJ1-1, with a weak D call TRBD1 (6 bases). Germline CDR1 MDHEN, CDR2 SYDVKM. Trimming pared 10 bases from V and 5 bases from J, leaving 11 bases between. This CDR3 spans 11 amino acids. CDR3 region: CAIEGQTEAFF. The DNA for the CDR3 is TGTGCCATCGAAGGACAGACTGAAGCTTTCTTT.

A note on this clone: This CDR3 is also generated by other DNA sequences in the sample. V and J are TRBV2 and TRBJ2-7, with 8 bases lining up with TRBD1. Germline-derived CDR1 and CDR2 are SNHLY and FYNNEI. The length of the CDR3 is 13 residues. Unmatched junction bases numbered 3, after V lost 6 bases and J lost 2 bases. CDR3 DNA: TGTGCCAGCAGCGGACAGGGAACCTACGAGCAGTACTTC. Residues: CASSGQGTYEQYF.

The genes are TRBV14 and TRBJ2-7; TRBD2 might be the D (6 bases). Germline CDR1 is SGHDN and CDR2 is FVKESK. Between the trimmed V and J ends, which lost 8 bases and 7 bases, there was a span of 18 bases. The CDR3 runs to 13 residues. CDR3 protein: CASRPGLQGEQYF. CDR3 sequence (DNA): TGTGCCAGCCGCCCGGGACTTCAGGGAGAGCAGTACTTC.

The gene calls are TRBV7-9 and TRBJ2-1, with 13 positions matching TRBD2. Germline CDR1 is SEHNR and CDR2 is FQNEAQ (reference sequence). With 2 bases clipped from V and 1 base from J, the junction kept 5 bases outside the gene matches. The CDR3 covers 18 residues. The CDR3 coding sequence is TGTGCCAGCAGCTTATCACCGGGACTAGCGGGATCCTACAATGAGCAGTTCTTC. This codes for CASSLSPGLAGSYNEQFF.

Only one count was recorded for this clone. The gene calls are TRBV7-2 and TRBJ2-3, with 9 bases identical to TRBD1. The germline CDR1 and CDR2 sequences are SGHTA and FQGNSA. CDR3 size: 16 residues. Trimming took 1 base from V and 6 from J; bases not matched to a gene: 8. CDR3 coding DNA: TGTGCCAGCAGCTTAGGGCTGGGGACAGGGTGGGATACGCAGTATTTT. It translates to CASSLGLGTGWDTQYF.